Listed below are T cell receptor beta chains from one sample, sequenced in a study of OX40 agonist ivuxolimab in advanced cancers. The assay was immunoSEQ multiplex PCR, and TCRdb's table has in-frame clones only and misses some. The sample lists some 40,000 clones, 90% to 95% occurring once. This material consisted of CD4+ or CD8+ T cells sorted from blood, taken in a trial of the OX40 agonist ivuxolimab. Receptors originate from an adult with an advanced solid tumor such as melanoma, head and neck, liver or kidney cancer. Both conserved end residues are part of each CDR3. Fields, in order: D gene, V gene, J gene, clone size, CDR3 DNA, CDR3 protein. The D gene is left open where the match is weak. Clone size is shown for a subset of rows, as once, few, many or a class of expanded clone.

D gene: .
V gene: TRBV6-5
J gene: TRBJ2-1
clone size: once
CDR3 DNA: TGTGCCAGCAGTTCTGCGAATGAGCAGTTCTTC
CDR3 protein: CASSSANEQFF

D gene: TRBD1
V gene: TRBV13
J gene: TRBJ2-7
clone size: .
CDR3 DNA: TGTGCCAGCAGCTGGACCGGGACAGGGACGTCCGAGCAGTACTTC
CDR3 protein: CASSWTGTGTSEQYF

D gene: .
V gene: TRBV5-6
J gene: TRBJ1-2
clone size: .
CDR3 DNA: TGTGCCAGCAGCTTCCGGGACCCAAGGCGCGGCTACACCTTC
CDR3 protein: CASSFRDPRRGYTF

D gene: TRBD2
V gene: TRBV7-9
J gene: TRBJ2-5
clone size: .
CDR3 DNA: TGTGCCAGCAGCCTGAGGCTGGCGGGAGGGCCGGGTCAAGAGACCCAGTACTTC
CDR3 protein: CASSLRLAGGPGQETQYF

D gene: .
V gene: TRBV4-1
J gene: TRBJ1-5
clone size: few
CDR3 DNA: TGCGCCAGCAGCCAAGATCCAGGGGTGAGTCAGCCCCAGCATTTT
CDR3 protein: CASSQDPGVSQPQHF

D gene: .
V gene: TRBV19
J gene: TRBJ2-3
clone size: .
CDR3 DNA: TGTGCCAGTAGTGACAGGAACTGGGATACGCAGTATTTT
CDR3 protein: CASSDRNWDTQYF

D gene: TRBD1
V gene: TRBV4-3
J gene: TRBJ2-1
clone size: few
CDR3 DNA: TGCGCCAGCAGCCGCTACCGGGACAGGCCCCTAGCTGGTGGGAATGAGCAGTTCTTC
CDR3 protein: CASSRYRDRPLAGGNEQFF

D gene: TRBD2
V gene: TRBV19
J gene: TRBJ2-3
clone size: medium-sized
CDR3 DNA: TGTGCCAGTAGTATGGGCCCAGCGGGAGGGCGTCCAGATACGCAGTATTTT
CDR3 protein: CASSMGPAGGRPDTQYF

D gene: TRBD2
V gene: TRBV5-1
J gene: TRBJ2-1
clone size: .
CDR3 DNA: TGCGCCAGCATGGGACTAGCCCTCGATGAGCAGTTCTTC
CDR3 protein: CASMGLALDEQFF

D gene: .
V gene: TRBV27
J gene: TRBJ2-7
clone size: .
CDR3 DNA: TGTGCCAGCAGCCTTGCGGGATGGGACGAGCAGTACTTC
CDR3 protein: CASSLAGWDEQYF

D gene: .
V gene: TRBV21-1
J gene: TRBJ2-5
clone size: .
CDR3 DNA: TGTGCCAGCGTATCCCAAGAGACCCAGTACTTC
CDR3 protein: CASVSQETQYF

D gene: .
V gene: TRBV27
J gene: TRBJ1-5
clone size: .
CDR3 DNA: TGTGCCAGCAGTTCTCGGGGTGGGCAGCCCCAGCATTTT
CDR3 protein: CASSSRGGQPQHF

D gene: .
V gene: TRBV5-6
J gene: TRBJ2-7
clone size: .
CDR3 DNA: TGTGCCAGCAGCTTGAGGAACAGGCGGAGGTACGAGCAGTACTTC
CDR3 protein: CASSLRNRRRYEQYF

D gene: .
V gene: TRBV4-2
J gene: TRBJ2-2
clone size: .
CDR3 DNA: TGTGCCAGCAGCCAAGCGGTCGGGGAGCTGTTTTTT
CDR3 protein: CASSQAVGELFF

D gene: .
V gene: TRBV11-3
J gene: TRBJ2-5
clone size: .
CDR3 DNA: TGTGCCAGCAGCTATGGAGGGCCAGAGACCCAGTACTTC
CDR3 protein: CASSYGGPETQYF

D gene: TRBD2
V gene: TRBV7-2
J gene: TRBJ2-7
clone size: .
CDR3 DNA: TGTGCCAGCAGCACGAGTGGGGGGGGTTCGTACGAGCAGTACTTC
CDR3 protein: CASSTSGGGSYEQYF

D gene: .
V gene: TRBV9
J gene: TRBJ1-2
clone size: .
CDR3 DNA: TGTGCCAGCCAGCTCGGTTACGGCAGGCATGGCTACACCTTC
CDR3 protein: CASQLGYGRHGYTF

D gene: .
V gene: TRBV15
J gene: TRBJ2-1
clone size: .
CDR3 DNA: TGTGCCACCAGCAGAGAGGGACTCTACAATGAGCAGTTCTTC
CDR3 protein: CATSREGLYNEQFF

D gene: .
V gene: TRBV28
J gene: TRBJ2-1
clone size: .
CDR3 DNA: TGTGCCAGCAGCCCCGTGCTACAGTTCCCCTACAATGAGCAGTTCTTC
CDR3 protein: CASSPVLQFPYNEQFF

D gene: TRBD1
V gene: TRBV27
J gene: TRBJ2-2
clone size: .
CDR3 DNA: TGTGCCAGCAGAGGGACAGGGGGCACCGGGGAGCTGTTTTTT
CDR3 protein: CASRGTGGTGELFF

D gene: .
V gene: TRBV6-5
J gene: TRBJ2-2
clone size: once
CDR3 DNA: TGTGCCAGCAGTTACATACAGGGCGTCGGGGAGCTGTTTTTT
CDR3 protein: CASSYIQGVGELFF

D gene: TRBD2
V gene: TRBV6-4
J gene: TRBJ2-3
clone size: .
CDR3 DNA: TGTGCCAGCAGTAACACACCGACTAGCGGGAGGGCAGATACGCAGTATTTT
CDR3 protein: CASSNTPTSGRADTQYF

D gene: .
V gene: TRBV29-1
J gene: TRBJ1-1
clone size: .
CDR3 DNA: TGCAGCGTTGGTGGGGACGGGGGTGAAGCTTTCTTT
CDR3 protein: CSVGGDGGEAFF

D gene: TRBD1
V gene: TRBV4-1
J gene: TRBJ2-7
clone size: once
CDR3 DNA: TGCGCCAGCAGCCAAGTAGGGACAGGGTTCTCCTACGAGCAGTACTTC
CDR3 protein: CASSQVGTGFSYEQYF

D gene: TRBD2
V gene: TRBV7-6
J gene: TRBJ2-2
clone size: .
CDR3 DNA: TGTGCCAGCAGCTTAGGGGCGGCGGGAGACACCGGGGAGCTGTTTTTT
CDR3 protein: CASSLGAAGDTGELFF

D gene: TRBD2
V gene: TRBV30
J gene: TRBJ2-5
clone size: .
CDR3 DNA: TGTGCCTGGAGTCTGGGGACTAGCGGGACCCAAGAGACCCAGTACTTC
CDR3 protein: CAWSLGTSGTQETQYF

D gene: TRBD1
V gene: TRBV9
J gene: TRBJ2-5
clone size: .
CDR3 DNA: TGTGCCAGCAGCGTAAGGGGGCTAGGAGAGACCCAGTACTTC
CDR3 protein: CASSVRGLGETQYF

D gene: TRBD2
V gene: TRBV5-5
J gene: TRBJ2-1
clone size: .
CDR3 DNA: TGTGCCAGCAGCTTGGTTCTAGCGGGGAATGAGCAGTTCTTC
CDR3 protein: CASSLVLAGNEQFF

D gene: .
V gene: TRBV9
J gene: TRBJ2-1
clone size: .
CDR3 DNA: TGTGCCAGCAGCCCAGGAGGGGGAACCAATGAGCAGTTCTTC
CDR3 protein: CASSPGGGTNEQFF

D gene: .
V gene: TRBV10-1
J gene: TRBJ2-7
clone size: once
CDR3 DNA: TGCGCCAGCAGTGAGTCCCGATGGGGGGAGCAGTACTTC
CDR3 protein: CASSESRWGEQYF

D gene: .
V gene: TRBV7-3
J gene: TRBJ2-6
clone size: .
CDR3 DNA: TGTGCCAGCAGCTTAAACGGACTCATCTCTGGGGCCAACGTCCTGACTTTC
CDR3 protein: CASSLNGLISGANVLTF

D gene: TRBD1
V gene: TRBV27
J gene: TRBJ1-2
clone size: .
CDR3 DNA: TGTGCCAGCAGTCTAGGGACAGGGAATGGCTACACCTTC
CDR3 protein: CASSLGTGNGYTF

D gene: .
V gene: TRBV19
J gene: TRBJ2-2
clone size: once
CDR3 DNA: TGTGCCAGTGAGTACGCCGGGGAGCTGTTTTTT
CDR3 protein: CASEYAGELFF

D gene: TRBD2
V gene: TRBV10-1
J gene: TRBJ2-5
clone size: .
CDR3 DNA: TGCGCCAGCAGTGATGCGGGAGTGGAAGAGACCCAGTACTTC
CDR3 protein: CASSDAGVEETQYF

D gene: .
V gene: TRBV20-1
J gene: TRBJ2-1
clone size: .
CDR3 DNA: TGCAGTGCTAGCTTAGACTCAGAGCAGTTCTTC
CDR3 protein: CSASLDSEQFF

D gene: .
V gene: TRBV5-1
J gene: TRBJ2-1
clone size: once
CDR3 DNA: TGCGCCAGCAGCTTGAACAGGGACTACAATGAGCAGTTCTTC
CDR3 protein: CASSLNRDYNEQFF

D gene: TRBD2
V gene: TRBV7-4
J gene: TRBJ2-1
clone size: .
CDR3 DNA: TGTGCCAGCAGCTTAGGGCCGACTAGCGGGAGCTCCTACAATGAGCAGTTCTTC
CDR3 protein: CASSLGPTSGSSYNEQFF

D gene: .
V gene: TRBV28
J gene: TRBJ1-1
clone size: .
CDR3 DNA: TGTGCCAGCACAAGCGAGGGGCCCCGTTTCGCTGAAGCTTTCTTT
CDR3 protein: CASTSEGPRFAEAFF

D gene: .
V gene: TRBV28
J gene: TRBJ1-2
clone size: .
CDR3 DNA: TGTGCCAGCAGTTTAAATGGGGACGCCTATGGCTACACCTTC
CDR3 protein: CASSLNGDAYGYTF

D gene: .
V gene: TRBV18
J gene: TRBJ2-7
clone size: once
CDR3 DNA: TGTGCCAGCTCCGAAGGCGGAACCTACGAGCAGTACTTC
CDR3 protein: CASSEGGTYEQYF

D gene: TRBD2
V gene: TRBV29-1
J gene: TRBJ2-7
clone size: .
CDR3 DNA: TGCAGCGTTGAAACTAGCGGGCCGAGCTCCTACGAGCAGTACTTC
CDR3 protein: CSVETSGPSSYEQYF

D gene: TRBD1
V gene: TRBV9
J gene: TRBJ1-1
clone size: .
CDR3 DNA: TGTGCCAGCAGCGTAGGCCAGGGGGCGAACACTGAAGCTTTCTTT
CDR3 protein: CASSVGQGANTEAFF

D gene: .
V gene: TRBV27
J gene: TRBJ1-1
clone size: .
CDR3 DNA: TGTGCCAGCAGTTTCGGAAGGGCCACTGAAGCTTTCTTT
CDR3 protein: CASSFGRATEAFF

D gene: TRBD1
V gene: TRBV4-3
J gene: TRBJ2-7
clone size: .
CDR3 DNA: TGCGCCAGCAGCAACGACAGGGTTAGCTCCTACGAGCAGTACTTC
CDR3 protein: CASSNDRVSSYEQYF